These 29 T cell receptor beta chains were all obtained from the same sample, sequenced in a study of cytomegalovirus exposure and HLA in healthy donors. Some clones are missing from TCRdb's copy, which holds only in-frame ones; the method was immunoSEQ multiplex PCR. The table has 60,000 to 70,000 clones, 75% to 90% seen once; the top ten hold 1.7%. The sequenced material came from PBMCs. These receptors were collected from a woman aged 18-29 years in good health and CMV-seronegative.

The chain links TRBV2 to TRBJ2-7; 8 nucleotides agree with TRBD1. Trimming at V came to 6 bases and at J to 7 bases, leaving 17 bases not matched to a gene. The CDR3 spans 16 residues. Germline values: CDR1 SNHLY, CDR2 FYNNEI. In DNA form, the CDR3 reads TGTGCCAGCAGCGCACTTGGGACAGGTCATACGGGGGAGCAGTACTTC. Protein sequence: CASSALGTGHTGEQYF.

The chain links TRBV9 to TRBJ1-4; unclear D gene. This CDR3 is built from 15 residues. CDR1 is SGDLS and CDR2 is YYNGEE in the germline V gene. V was pared by 0 bases and J by 8 bases, with 14 bases between. CDR3 in amino acids: CASSVATGTGEKLFF. In nucleotides, the CDR3 is TGTGCCAGCAGCGTAGCTACCGGTACGGGGGAAAAACTGTTTTTT. Filled out from reference TRBV9 and TRBJ1-4, the complete variable domain reads DSGVTQTPKHLITATGQRVTLRCSPRSGDLSVYWYQQSLDQGLQFLIQYYNGEERAKGNILERFSAQQFPDLHSELNLSSLELGDSALYFCASSVATGTGEKLFFGSGTQLSVL.

The chain is built from TRBV5-1 and TRBJ1-2, with a possible D match to TRBD1 (5 bases). From germline, CDR1 is SGHRS and CDR2 YFSETQ. V was cut by 1 base and J by 0 bases, with 10 bases left in between. There are 15 residues in the CDR3. The CDR3 region is CASSLSRGANYGYTF. DNA of the CDR3: TGCGCCAGCAGCTTGTCAAGGGGCGCTAACTATGGCTACACCTTC.

The rearrangement links TRBV19 to TRBJ2-1, with TRBD1 matching over 9 bases. The J segment lost 12 bases and the V segment lost 6 bases, leaving 9 bases of the junction unmatched. The germline V gene has CDR1 LNHDA and CDR2 SQIVND (reference sequence). The CDR3 contains 13 residues. CDR3 sequence: CASSGTGWSGQFF. CDR3 coding DNA: TGTGCCAGTAGCGGGACAGGGTGGTCTGGGCAGTTCTTC.

The V gene is TRBV11-2, the J gene TRBJ2-7; 11 nucleotides agree with TRBD2. The CDR3 totals 15 residues. The trim removed 5 bases at V and 3 bases at J, leaving 6 bases unmatched. In germline, CDR1 is SGHAT, CDR2 FQNNGV. CDR3: CASSRLAGFGYEQYF. Here the CDR3 DNA reads TGTGCCAGCAGCCGACTAGCGGGGTTCGGCTACGAGCAGTACTTC.

V is TRBV11-1 and J is TRBJ1-1, with TRBD1 matching over 7 bases. V shed 3 bases and J 4 bases; nucleotides not matched to a gene: 2. CDR3 size: 13 residues. Germline V gene sequence: CDR1 SGHAT, CDR2 FQDESV (reference sequence). The CDR3 sequence is CASSFPGGTEAFF. The CDR3 DNA is TGTGCCAGCAGCTTTCCAGGGGGCACTGAAGCTTTCTTT. The variable domain in full, completed from reference TRBV11-1 and TRBJ1-1, reads EAEVAQSPRYKITEKSQAVAFWCDPISGHATLYWYRQILGQGPELLVQFQDESVVDDSQLPKDRFSAERLKGVDSTLKIQPAELGDSAMYLCASSFPGGTEAFFGQGTRLTVV.

The rearrangement links TRBV4-3 to TRBJ1-2; 8 nucleotides line up with TRBD1. J gave up 8 bases and V 4 bases, and 9 bases lay outside the gene matches. This CDR3 contains 14 residues. Germline lookup yields CDR1 LGHNA and CDR2 YSLEER. Written as DNA, the CDR3 is TGCGCCAGCAGCCCCCGGACAGGGTTGATCGGCTACACCTTC. Its protein is CASSPRTGLIGYTF.

This clone was seen only a few times. V gene TRBV10-3 combines with J gene TRBJ2-7; TRBD2 matches at 7 bases. CDR3 length: 14 amino acids. From germline, CDR1 is ENHRY and CDR2 SYGVKD. V gave up 6 bases and J gave up 7 bases; unmatched junction bases: 12. This CDR3 is CAISAGDSSWEQYF. In DNA, the CDR3 is TGTGCCATCAGCGCGGGAGACTCTTCGTGGGAGCAGTACTTC.

Worth noting for this clone: Other DNA variants within this sample encode the same CDR3. The V gene is TRBV19, the J gene TRBJ1-1, with 8 bases lining up with TRBD1. V was pared by 1 base and J by 3 bases, with 1 base of the junction left unmatched. The CDR3 spans 14 residues. The germline gives CDR1 LNHDA, CDR2 SQIVND (reference sequence). The CDR3 nucleotides read TGTGCCAGTAGTATAGGACAGGGGTACACTGAAGCTTTCTTT. This codes for CASSIGQGYTEAFF.

The chain couples TRBV9 to TRBJ2-7; 8 nucleotides align to TRBD2. Per the germline V gene, CDR1 is SGDLS and CDR2 is YYNGEE. This CDR3 is built from 15 residues. Trimming took 0 bases from V and 6 from J; bases not matched to a gene: 8. CDR3 DNA: TGTGCCAGCAGCGTAGGGGTCGGGAGGGAAGGCGAGCAGTACTTC. Translating gives CASSVGVGREGEQYF.

The chain couples TRBV27 to TRBJ2-7; TRBD2 is a possible D gene (7 bases). Germline loops: CDR1 MNHEY, CDR2 SMNVEV (reference sequence). CDR3 length: 12 residues. V lost 5 bases to trimming and J lost 6 bases, with 11 bases between them. The CDR3 is CASSRGGGEQYF. CDR3 DNA sequence: TGTGCCAGCAGTAGGGGGGGCGGCGAGCAGTACTTC.

This clone was seen just once. The chain carries TRBV25-1 and TRBJ2-3; the D gene is possibly TRBD1 (6 bases). Looked up from germline, CDR1 is MGHDK and CDR2 is SYGVNS. The CDR3 sequence is 14 residues long. Between the trimmed V and J ends, which lost 5 bases and 7 bases, there was a span of 16 bases. CDR3 coding DNA: TGTGCCAGCAGTAAGGACAGAGTGGAAAATACGCAGTATTTT. Translating gives CASSKDRVENTQYF.

The chain's CDR3 is CASSLLGSANEQFF. CDR3 nucleotide sequence: TGTGCCAGCAGTTTGCTCGGGAGTGCCAATGAGCAGTTCTTC. This chain uses TRBV27 with TRBJ2-1; D is possibly TRBD2 (6 bases). Between the trimmed V and J ends, which lost 3 bases and 6 bases, there was a span of 12 bases. Looked up from germline, CDR1 is MNHEY and CDR2 is SMNVEV (reference sequence). The CDR3 has 14 amino acids.

This sequence joins TRBV6-5 and TRBJ1-3; possibly TRBD1 for D (5 bases). Germline V lookup: CDR1 MNHEY, CDR2 SVGAGI. The CDR3 totals 16 residues. V was pared by 3 bases and J by 1 base, with 13 bases between. This CDR3 reads CASSYLGRGSGNTIYF. The DNA of the CDR3 is TGTGCCAGCAGTTATCTCGGGAGGGGATCTGGAAACACCATATATTTT.

This clone was detected a few times. The chain carries TRBV19 and TRBJ1-2; D is unresolved. Germline-derived CDR1 and CDR2 are LNHDA and SQIVND (reference sequence). The length of the CDR3 is 14 residues. Trimming removed 1 base from V and 0 bases from J, with 6 bases in between. For the CDR3, the DNA is TGTGCCAGTAGTATAGGACATTCTAACTATGGCTACACCTTC. Residues: CASSIGHSNYGYTF.

This rearrangement joins TRBV28 to TRBJ1-1; D remains ambiguous. The ends were cut back, 4 bases at V and 5 bases at J, with 17 bases in the middle. Per the germline V gene, CDR1 is MDHEN and CDR2 is SYDVKM. CDR3 length equals 15 residues. CDR3 DNA: TGTGCCAGCAGTTCCCATTGGGGTCGGGAAACTGAAGCTTTCTTT. Encoded protein: CASSSHWGRETEAFF.

The chain employs TRBV7-2 and TRBJ1-1; 8 nucleotides line up with TRBD1. Germline V gives CDR1 SGHTA, CDR2 FQGNSA. After removal of 4 bases from V and 4 bases from J, the junction contained 8 bases not matched to a gene. The CDR3 spans 15 residues. Here the CDR3 DNA reads TGTGCCAGCAGCTCCCGACAGGGGCCGGCCACTGAAGCTTTCTTT. Its protein product is CASSSRQGPATEAFF.

This clone has a single count. A much bigger clone sits one base away, suggesting this may be a read error. This rearrangement joins TRBV7-3 to TRBJ1-1, with unresolved D. V gave up 0 bases and J gave up 1 base, with 6 bases separating them. Germline V gives CDR1 SGHTA, CDR2 FQGTGA. The CDR3 has 14 amino acids. The CDR3 here is CASSLTGGNTEAFF. Written as DNA, the CDR3 is TGTGCCAGCAGCTTAACGGGAGGGAACACTGAAGCTTTCTTT.

V and J are TRBV6-4 and TRBJ2-1, with TRBD2 matching over 13 bases. Germline lookup yields CDR1 MRHNA and CDR2 SNTAGT. V shed 5 bases, J shed 10 bases, and the junction held 11 bases outside the gene matches. The CDR3 is 16 amino acids. The CDR3 region is CASSQILAGGLVEQFF. CDR3 in DNA: TGTGCCAGCAGTCAGATACTAGCGGGAGGGCTAGTCGAGCAGTTCTTC.

The chain has TRBV5-6 and TRBJ1-5, with TRBD1 as a possible D gene (5 bases). The CDR3 is made up of 15 amino acids. V was pared by 0 bases and J by 6 bases, with 13 bases between. CDR1 is SGHDT and CDR2 is YYEEEE in the germline V gene. The CDR3 DNA reads as TGTGCCAGCAGCTTGGGGGGCATAAGGGGTCAGCCCCAGCATTTT. Its translation is CASSLGGIRGQPQHF.

The V and J genes are TRBV21-1 and TRBJ2-7; the DNA was not used to check the table's D call, TRBD2. TRBV21-1 is marked as a pseudogene. The CDR3 runs to 15 residues. The CDR3 sequence is CASSRRRGCAYEQYF. The DNA for the CDR3 is TGTGCCAGCAGCCGACGGCGGGGCTGCGCCTACGAGCAGTACTTC.

The chain combines TRBV27 with TRBJ2-7, with TRBD2 identical over 7 bases. This CDR3 region has 13 residues. The germline V gene encodes CDR1 MNHEY and CDR2 SMNVEV (reference sequence). V lost 6 bases to trimming and J lost 6 bases; unmatched junction nucleotides: 8. The CDR3 sequence is CASSREGGSEQYF. CDR3 sequence (DNA): TGTGCCAGCAGCAGGGAGGGTGGTAGCGAGCAGTACTTC.

J is TRBJ2-5 and V is TRBV18; 11 positions match TRBD2. Germline-derived CDR1 and CDR2 are KGHSH and LQKENI. The length of the CDR3 is 16 residues. The V and J ends lost 4 bases and 1 base, in that order; junction bases with no gene match: 5. Here the CDR3 DNA reads TGTGCCAGCTCACATGAAGGGACTAGCGGCCAAGAGACCCAGTACTTC. Protein sequence: CASSHEGTSGQETQYF.

Only one count was recorded for this clone. The chain employs TRBV9 and TRBJ2-7; D ambiguous. Per the germline V gene, CDR1 is SGDLS and CDR2 is YYNGEE. This CDR3 spans 15 amino acids. The ends were cut back, 4 bases at V and 6 bases at J, with 20 bases in the middle. The CDR3 coding sequence is TGTGCCAGCAGCCCCGCCTCCCTAGGTGGCACCGAGCAGTACTTC. Its translation: CASSPASLGGTEQYF.

This sequence joins TRBV11-2 and TRBJ2-1; D gene unclear. This CDR3 has 11 residues. CDR1 is SGHAT, CDR2 FQNNGV, per germline. Trimming took off 5 bases at V and 4 bases at J, with 3 bases between the two ends. The CDR3 sequence: CASSQYNEQFF. In DNA form, the CDR3 reads TGTGCCAGCAGCCAATACAATGAGCAGTTCTTC.

V gene TRBV5-1 combines with J gene TRBJ1-4; 8 bases align to TRBD1. V lost 3 bases to trimming and J lost 0 bases; unmatched junction nucleotides: 4. This CDR3 spans 16 amino acids. Germline V gives CDR1 SGHRS, CDR2 YFSETQ. CDR3 region: CASSSGTGATNEKLFF. The CDR3 region has the DNA TGCGCCAGCAGCTCCGGGACAGGTGCAACTAATGAAAAACTGTTTTTT.

The genes are TRBV18 and TRBJ1-3; the match to TRBD1 covers 7 bases. Per the germline V gene, CDR1 is KGHSH and CDR2 is LQKENI. The CDR3 has 16 residues. The junction had 6 bases not matched to a gene; V was cut back by 0 bases and J by 4 bases. The chain's CDR3 is CASSPPARGTGNTIYF. The CDR3 bases are TGTGCCAGCTCACCACCGGCCAGGGGGACAGGAAACACCATATATTTT.

The chain links TRBV27 to TRBJ1-3, with D uncertain. CDR1 and CDR2 (germline): MNHEY, SMNVEV (reference sequence). V lost 2 bases and J lost 4, with 6 bases in between. This CDR3 comprises 13 residues. For the CDR3, the DNA is TGTGCCAGCAGTTTAAATTCAGGAAACACCATATATTTT. This sequence encodes CASSLNSGNTIYF.

The chain couples TRBV27 to TRBJ1-5, with D possibly matching TRBD1 (6 bases). Trimming took off 5 bases at V and 0 bases at J, with 11 bases between the two ends. This CDR3 is built from 15 residues. The germline V gene encodes CDR1 MNHEY and CDR2 SMNVEV (reference sequence). The DNA of the CDR3 is TGTGCCAGCAGTCACGACAGGTATAGCAATCAGCCCCAGCATTTT. Encoded protein: CASSHDRYSNQPQHF.